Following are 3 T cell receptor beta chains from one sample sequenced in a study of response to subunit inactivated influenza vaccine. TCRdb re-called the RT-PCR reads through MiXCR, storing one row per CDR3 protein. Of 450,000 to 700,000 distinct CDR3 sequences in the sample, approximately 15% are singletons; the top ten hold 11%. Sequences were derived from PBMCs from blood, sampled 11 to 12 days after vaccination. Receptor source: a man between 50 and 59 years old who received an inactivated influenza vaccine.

The DNA for the CDR3 is TGTGCCAGCAGTTTGGGTCGCGGTTTCCATCAGCCCCAGCATTTT. Translating gives CASSLGRGFHQPQHF. J is TRBJ1-5 and V is TRBV12-3 or TRBV12-4; D is uncertain. The CDR3 is 15 amino acids. V lost 3 bases and J lost 5, with 14 bases in between.

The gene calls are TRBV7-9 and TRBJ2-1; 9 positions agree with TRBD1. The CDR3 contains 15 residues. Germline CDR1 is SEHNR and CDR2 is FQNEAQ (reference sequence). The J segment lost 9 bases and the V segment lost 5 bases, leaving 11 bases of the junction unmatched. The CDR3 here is CASSQVQGASFEQFF. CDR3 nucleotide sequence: TGTGCCAGCAGCCAAGTACAGGGGGCGAGCTTTGAGCAGTTCTTC.

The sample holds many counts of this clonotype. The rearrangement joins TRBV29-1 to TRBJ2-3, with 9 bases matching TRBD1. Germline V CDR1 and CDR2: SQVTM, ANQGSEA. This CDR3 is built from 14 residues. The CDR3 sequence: CSGTGGAGTDTQYF. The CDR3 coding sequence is TGCAGTGGAACAGGGGGCGCGGGCACAGATACGCAGTATTTT.